The source of this T cell receptor (beta chain) is a study of brain metastases from non-small cell lung cancer. Germline V gene data show CDR1 as SGHTA and CDR2 as FQGTGA. The germline V and J ends were trimmed by 3 bases and 1 base, with 6 bases remaining between them. This CDR3 is 13 amino acids long. The repertoire was sequenced with immunoSEQ multiplex PCR; TCRdb's copy has only in-frame clones and lacks some. The data show a few thousand clones, just under 97% seen once. This clone was recorded once. The TCR originated in a donor aged 40 or over with non-small cell lung cancer. The specimen was tumor-adjacent normal tissue. The chain recombines TRBV7-3 with TRBJ1-1; no reliable D call. CDR3 nucleotide sequence: TGTGCCAGCAGCTTCGGGAGGAACACTGAAGCTTTCTTT. It encodes CASSFGRNTEAFF. The full variable domain, with the rest looked up from reference TRBV7-3 and TRBJ1-1, is GAGVSQTPSNKVTEKGKYVELRCDPISGHTALYWYRQSLGQGPEFLIYFQGTGAADDSGLPNDRFFAVRPEGSVSTLKIQRTERGDSAVYLCASSFGRNTEAFFGQGTRLTVV.